One and the same sample provided the 11 T cell receptor beta chains below, sequenced in a study of early T cells in non-severe SARS-CoV-2 infection. TCRdb passed the 5' RACE reads through MiXCR, listing each CDR3 protein once. The sample includes tens of thousands of distinct CDR3 sequences, roughly 12% of them seen just once. Sequencing used whole blood, obtained at baseline. The receptors derive from an adult who was a healthcare worker with PCR-confirmed SARS-CoV-2 infection or an uninfected control (not recorded which).

This clonotype occurred a few times. The chain has TRBV19 and TRBJ2-3, with D hard to call. Trimming left V 9 bases short and J 2 bases short, with 6 bases between. Germline values: CDR1 LNHDA, CDR2 SQIVND (reference sequence). The CDR3 sequence is 11 residues long. In DNA, the CDR3 is TGTGCCAGCGGGTTCACAGATACGCAGTATTTT. This translates into CASGFTDTQYF.

The J gene is TRBJ2-1, the V gene TRBV7-3; D may match TRBD1 or TRBD2 (7 bases each). Between the trimmed V and J ends, which lost 2 bases and 10 bases, there was a span of 18 bases. CDR1 is SGHTA, CDR2 FQGTGA, per germline. The CDR3 runs to 15 residues. In DNA, the CDR3 is TGTGCCAGCAGCTTAGCCGGGGGGACAGACCCAGAGCAGTTCTTC. This sequence encodes CASSLAGGTDPEQFF.

This clonotype showed up just a few times. CDR3 residues: CASRGFSTDTQYF. For the CDR3, the DNA is TGTGCCAGCAGGGGGTTTAGCACAGATACGCAGTATTTT. The chain joins TRBV6-6 to TRBJ2-3, with D uncertain. The V end was cut by 6 bases, the J end by 0 bases, with 7 bases between. The CDR3 sequence is 13 residues long. Germline lookup yields CDR1 MNHNY and CDR2 SVGAGI (reference sequence).

This chain uses TRBV7-6 with TRBJ2-2, with D possibly TRBD2 on 6 matching bases. Germline CDR1 is SGHVS and CDR2 is FNYEAQ. There are 15 residues in the CDR3. The V gene lost 4 bases and the J gene lost 6 bases, with 15 bases spanning the gap. The CDR3: CASSSSTSSAGELFF. The CDR3 DNA reads TGTGCCAGCAGCTCCTCCACTAGCTCGGCCGGGGAGCTGTTTTTT.

The rearrangement uses TRBV7-2 and TRBJ1-1, with 7 bases lining up with TRBD1. The CDR3 is 16 residues long. The ends lost 3 bases at V and 1 base at J; junction bases unmatched: 8. Germline loops: CDR1 SGHTA, CDR2 FQGNSA. CDR3 sequence: CASSFRGMRANTEAFF. In DNA, the CDR3 is TGTGCCAGCAGCTTCAGGGGGATGAGGGCGAACACTGAAGCTTTCTTT.

V gene TRBV11-2 combines with J gene TRBJ2-2; D remains unclear. V lost 7 bases, J lost 7 bases, and 7 bases lay in between. Germline-derived CDR1 and CDR2 are SGHAT and FQNNGV. The CDR3 has 11 amino acids. CDR3: CASTGGGELFF. The CDR3 DNA is TGTGCCAGCACTGGTGGCGGGGAGCTGTTTTTT.

This clonotype appeared a few times. The CDR3 nucleotides are TGTGCCAGCAGATCAGGGGGTACCTACGAGCAGTACTTC. This translates into CASRSGGTYEQYF. This rearrangement joins TRBV28 to TRBJ2-7; 7 bases agree with TRBD1. The CDR3 is made up of 13 amino acids. Germline V gives CDR1 MDHEN, CDR2 SYDVKM. J gave up 2 bases and V 6 bases, and 4 bases lay outside the gene matches.

At least ten counts were recorded for this clonotype. The V and J genes are TRBV28 and TRBJ2-7, with D perhaps matching TRBD1 (6 bases). Looked up from germline, CDR1 is MDHEN and CDR2 is SYDVKM. V lost 6 bases to trimming and J lost 5 bases, with 17 bases between them. CDR3 length equals 14 residues. The CDR3 region is CASSQAGVEDEQYF. The CDR3 nucleotides read TGTGCCAGCAGCCAGGCAGGGGTTGAGGACGAGCAGTACTTC.

This clonotype was seen more than once but under ten times. The chain uses TRBV7-2 and TRBJ1-2, with 11 bases aligning to TRBD1. V gave up 5 bases and J gave up 4 bases; unmatched junction bases: 6. This CDR3 has 15 residues. Germline V gene sequence: CDR1 SGHTA, CDR2 FQGNSA. The CDR3 DNA is TGTGCCAGCAGCCGCCCGGGACAGGGGGTCTATGGCTACACCTTC. It specifies CASSRPGQGVYGYTF.

This chain uses TRBV6-2 or TRBV6-3 with TRBJ2-7, with D tentatively TRBD2 (7 bases). Looked up from germline, CDR1 is MNHEY and CDR2 is SVGEGT. The CDR3 sequence is 17 residues long. V was cut by 6 bases and J by 2 bases, with 23 bases left in between. CDR3 region: CASRLNLGGLGTYEQYF. The CDR3, as DNA: TGTGCCAGCAGACTGAATCTCGGGGGGCTAGGCACCTACGAGCAGTACTTC.

The J gene is TRBJ2-7, the V gene TRBV28; 9 positions match TRBD1. Germline CDR1 MDHEN, CDR2 SYDVKM. The V gene end was trimmed by 5 bases and the J gene end by 9 bases; junction bases not matched to a gene: 11. This CDR3 region has 14 residues. CDR3: CASSPGQGSPPQYF. Here the CDR3 DNA reads TGTGCCAGCAGTCCCGGACAGGGGTCCCCGCCGCAGTACTTC.